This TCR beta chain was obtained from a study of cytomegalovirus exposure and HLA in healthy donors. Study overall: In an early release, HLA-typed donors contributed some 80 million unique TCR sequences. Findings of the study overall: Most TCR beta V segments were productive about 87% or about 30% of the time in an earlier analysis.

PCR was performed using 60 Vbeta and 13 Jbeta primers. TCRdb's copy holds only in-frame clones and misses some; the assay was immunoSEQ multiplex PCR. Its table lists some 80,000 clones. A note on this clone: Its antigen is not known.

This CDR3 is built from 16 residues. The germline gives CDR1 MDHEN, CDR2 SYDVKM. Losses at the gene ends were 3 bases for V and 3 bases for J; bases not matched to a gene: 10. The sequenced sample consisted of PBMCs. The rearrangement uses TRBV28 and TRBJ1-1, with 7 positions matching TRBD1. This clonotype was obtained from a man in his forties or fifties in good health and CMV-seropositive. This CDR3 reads CASSFPGQAFYTEAFF. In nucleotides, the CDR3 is TGTGCCAGCAGTTTCCCCGGACAGGCTTTTTACACTGAAGCTTTCTTT. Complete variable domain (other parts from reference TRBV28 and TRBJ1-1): DVKVTQSSRYLVKRTGEKVFLECVQDMDHENMFWYRQDPGLGLRLIYFSYDVKMKEKGDIPEGYSVSREKKERFSLILESASTNQTSMYLCASSFPGQAFYTEAFFGQGTRLTVV.